This TCR beta chain was retrieved from a study of blood T cell repertoires in COVID-19. Overall study: T cells, B-cell-depleted T cells, or PBMCs provided the cDNA or gDNA that served as material.

The assay was immunoSEQ multiplex PCR, and TCRdb's table has in-frame clones only and misses some. The sample carries tens of thousands of clones, about 91% recorded once. Germline V CDR1 and CDR2: SEHNR, FQNEAQ (reference sequence). V dropped 5 bases and J dropped 0 bases, with 10 bases sitting between them. The CDR3 contains 14 residues. The chain is built from TRBV7-9 and TRBJ1-1; TRBD1 might be the D (6 bases). This clonotype was obtained from a human donor with active COVID-19. The donor label of this sample is uncertain. Sequencing used peripheral blood. Here the CDR3 reads CASSKTGLNTEAFF. In DNA, the CDR3 is TGTGCCAGCAGCAAAACAGGGCTGAACACTGAAGCTTTCTTT.